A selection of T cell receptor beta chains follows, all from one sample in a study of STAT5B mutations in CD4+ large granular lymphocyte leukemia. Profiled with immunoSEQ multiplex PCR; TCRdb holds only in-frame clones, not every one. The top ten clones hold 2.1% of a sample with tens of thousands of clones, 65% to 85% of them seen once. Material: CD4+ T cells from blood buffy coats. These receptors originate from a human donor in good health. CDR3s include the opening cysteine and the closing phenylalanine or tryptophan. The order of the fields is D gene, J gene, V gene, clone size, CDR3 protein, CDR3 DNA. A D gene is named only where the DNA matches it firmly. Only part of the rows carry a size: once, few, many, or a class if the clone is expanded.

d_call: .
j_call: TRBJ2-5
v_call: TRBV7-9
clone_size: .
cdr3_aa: CASSLTVARETQYF
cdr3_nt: TGTGCCAGCAGCTTGACAGTGGCCCGGGAGACCCAGTACTTC

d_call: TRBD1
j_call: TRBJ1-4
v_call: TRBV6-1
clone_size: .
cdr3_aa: CASSELAVGTGVEKLFF
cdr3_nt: TGTGCCAGCAGTGAATTGGCCGTTGGGACAGGGGTCGAAAAACTGTTTTTT

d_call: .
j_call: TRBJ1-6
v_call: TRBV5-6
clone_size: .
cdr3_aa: CASRSERAYNSPLHF
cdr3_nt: TGTGCCAGCAGGTCAGAGAGGGCCTATAATTCACCCCTCCACTTT

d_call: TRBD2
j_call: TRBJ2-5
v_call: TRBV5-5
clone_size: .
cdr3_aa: CASSIPGTSGGAGETQYF
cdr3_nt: TGTGCCAGCAGCATACCCGGGACTAGCGGGGGGGCCGGGGAGACCCAGTACTTC

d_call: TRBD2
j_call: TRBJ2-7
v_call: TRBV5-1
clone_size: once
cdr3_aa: CASSLGLAASYEQYF
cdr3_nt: TGCGCCAGCAGCCTGGGACTAGCGGCTTCCTACGAGCAGTACTTC

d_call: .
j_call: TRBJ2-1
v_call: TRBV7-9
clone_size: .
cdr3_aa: CASSEASAYNEQFF
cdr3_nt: TGTGCCAGCAGCGAGGCTAGCGCCTACAATGAGCAGTTCTTC

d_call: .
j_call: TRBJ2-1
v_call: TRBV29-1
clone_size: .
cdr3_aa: CSVGASLYNEQFF
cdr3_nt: TGCAGCGTTGGGGCTAGCCTCTACAATGAGCAGTTCTTC

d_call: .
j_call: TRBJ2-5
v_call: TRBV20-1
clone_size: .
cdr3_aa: CSFTRGETQYF
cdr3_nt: TGCAGTTTCACCCGAGGAGAGACCCAGTACTTC

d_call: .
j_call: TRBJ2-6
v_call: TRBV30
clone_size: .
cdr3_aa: CAWSAPYSGANVLTF
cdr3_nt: TGTGCCTGGAGTGCCCCTTATTCTGGGGCCAACGTCCTGACTTTC

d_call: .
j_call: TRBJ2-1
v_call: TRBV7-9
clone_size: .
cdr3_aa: CASSKNEQFF
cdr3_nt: TGTGCCAGCAGCAAAAATGAGCAGTTCTTC

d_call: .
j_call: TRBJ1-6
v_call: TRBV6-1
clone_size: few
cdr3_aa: CASSEGWEPNSPLHF
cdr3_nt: TGTGCCAGCAGTGAAGGATGGGAACCTAATTCACCCCTCCACTTT

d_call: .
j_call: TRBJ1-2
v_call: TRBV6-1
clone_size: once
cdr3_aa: CASSDWAAGLDYGYTF
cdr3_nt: TGTGCCAGCAGTGATTGGGCAGCCGGTTTGGACTATGGCTACACCTTC

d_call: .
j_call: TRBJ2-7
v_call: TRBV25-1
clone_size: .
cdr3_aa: CASSGTPPAYEQYF
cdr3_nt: TGTGCCAGCAGTGGGACCCCCCCGGCGTACGAGCAGTACTTC

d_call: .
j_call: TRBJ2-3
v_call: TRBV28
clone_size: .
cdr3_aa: CASTPPSAFLDTQYF
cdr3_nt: TGTGCCAGCACCCCCCCCAGTGCCTTCTTGGATACGCAGTATTTT

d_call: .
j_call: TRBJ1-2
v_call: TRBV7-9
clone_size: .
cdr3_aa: CASSGGTDGYGYTF
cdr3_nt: TGTGCCAGCAGCGGAGGGACTGACGGCTATGGCTACACCTTC

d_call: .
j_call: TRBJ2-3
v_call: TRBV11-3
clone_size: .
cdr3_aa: CASSQGLNTDTQYF
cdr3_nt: TGTGCCAGCAGCCAGGGACTTAACACAGATACGCAGTATTTT

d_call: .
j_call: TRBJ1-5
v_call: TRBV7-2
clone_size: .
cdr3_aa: CASSPSGQPQHF
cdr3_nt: TGTGCCAGCAGCCCCAGTGGGCAGCCCCAGCATTTT

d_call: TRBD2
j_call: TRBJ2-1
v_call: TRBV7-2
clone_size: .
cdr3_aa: CASSLAGGWTSGYNEQFF
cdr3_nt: TGTGCCAGCAGCTTAGCGGGGGGATGGACTAGCGGCTACAATGAGCAGTTCTTC

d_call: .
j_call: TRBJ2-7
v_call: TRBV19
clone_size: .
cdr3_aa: CASSTIPPYYEQYF
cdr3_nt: TGTGCCAGTAGTACTATCCCTCCCTACTACGAGCAGTACTTC

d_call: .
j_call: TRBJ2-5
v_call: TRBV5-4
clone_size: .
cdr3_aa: CASSLRRWGGDRETQYF
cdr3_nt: TGTGCCAGCAGCTTAAGGCGGTGGGGGGGCGACCGTGAGACCCAGTACTTC

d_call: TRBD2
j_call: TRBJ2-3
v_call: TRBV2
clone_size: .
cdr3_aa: CASSPTSGGGKDTQYF
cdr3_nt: TGTGCCAGCAGTCCGACTAGCGGGGGGGGAAAAGATACGCAGTATTTT

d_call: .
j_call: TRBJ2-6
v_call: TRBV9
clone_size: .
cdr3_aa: CASSPRALGGSGANVLTF
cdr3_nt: TGTGCCAGCAGCCCGCGGGCGTTGGGGGGATCTGGGGCCAACGTCCTGACTTTC

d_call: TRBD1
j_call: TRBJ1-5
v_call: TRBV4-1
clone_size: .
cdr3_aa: CASSLQGADQPQHF
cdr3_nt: TGCGCCAGCAGCTTACAGGGGGCTGATCAGCCCCAGCATTTT

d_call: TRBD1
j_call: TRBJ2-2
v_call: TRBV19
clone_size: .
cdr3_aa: CATHPGTANTGELFF
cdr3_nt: TGTGCCACCCACCCCGGGACAGCGAACACCGGGGAGCTGTTTTTT

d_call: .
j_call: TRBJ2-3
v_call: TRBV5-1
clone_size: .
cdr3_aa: CASRRGALTDTQYF
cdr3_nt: TGCGCCAGCAGAAGGGGAGCGCTCACAGATACGCAGTATTTT

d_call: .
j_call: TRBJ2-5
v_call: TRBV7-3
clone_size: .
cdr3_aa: CASSLTGPETQYF
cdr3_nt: TGTGCCAGCAGCTTAACTGGGCCTGAGACCCAGTACTTC

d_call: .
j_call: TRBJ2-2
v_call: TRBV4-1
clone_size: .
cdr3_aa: CASRGRFPNTGELFF
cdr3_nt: TGCGCCAGCAGGGGACGATTTCCGAACACCGGGGAGCTGTTTTTT